These 32 T cell receptor beta chains originate from one sample sequenced in a study of T cell clonality in common variable immunodeficiency. Some clones are missing from TCRdb's copy, which holds only in-frame ones; the method was immunoSEQ multiplex PCR. Reported are 45,000 to 60,000 clones, none seen only once; the ten largest carry about 5.9%. The source material was peripheral blood mononuclear cells. The receptor source for this set is a person aged 18-69 years in good health.

This clone was recorded many times. The read finishes 3 residues shy of the CDR3 end, and the germline J gene is used to complete it. The J gene is TRBJ2-1, the V gene TRBV12-3 or TRBV12-4; TRBD2 agrees at 10 bases. With 2 bases clipped from V and 8 bases from J, the junction kept 3 bases outside the gene matches. The CDR3 consists of 14 residues. The CDR3 is CASSLSGGADEQFF. The CDR3 bases that were read are TGTGCCAGCAGTTTAAGCGGGGGGGCCGATGAG.

This clone was detected ten times or more. One end of the junction does not line up with germline, which may come from a read error. The DNA ends 3 residues before the CDR3 does, and the rest of the CDR3 is filled in from the germline J gene. The chain uses TRBV20-1 and TRBJ1-2; D ambiguous. Per germline, CDR1 DFQATT and CDR2 SNEGSKA (reference sequence). This CDR3 contains 11 residues. CDR3 DNA, as far as it was read: TGCAGTGTTAGACGTTACTATGGC. It encodes CSVRRYYG. The entire CDR3 reads CSVRRYYGYTF.

This clone was found many times. The read stops 3 residues short of the end of the CDR3; the missing end is completed from the germline J gene. The genes are TRBV2 and TRBJ2-7; a weak D match, TRBD1 (5 bases). V was pared by 1 base and J by 0 bases, with 10 bases between. Germline CDR1 reads SNHLY; CDR2 reads FYNNEI. The CDR3 runs 15 residues. The chain's CDR3 is CASSEVDRNSYEQYF. The CDR3 DNA, read in part, is TGTGCCAGCAGTGAAGTTGACAGAAACTCCTACGAG.

This clone was detected many times. The read halts 3 residues ahead of the CDR3 end, with the missing end drawn from the germline J gene. This rearrangement joins TRBV28 to TRBJ1-2; 10 bases map to TRBD1. This CDR3 region has 14 residues. The junction had 6 bases not matched to a gene; V was cut back by 5 bases and J by 6 bases. Germline loops: CDR1 MDHEN, CDR2 SYDVKM. The CDR3 DNA, read in part, is TGTGCCAGCAGTCTACTGGGACAGGGGCATGGC. It yields the protein CASSLLGQGHG. The whole CDR3 reads CASSLLGQGHGYTF.

This clone was counted many times. The read ends 3 residues before the CDR3 terminus; that terminus is restored from the germline J gene. The rearrangement uses TRBV20-1 and TRBJ2-1, with 10 bases lining up with TRBD1. Germline lookup yields CDR1 DFQATT and CDR2 SNEGSKA (reference sequence). CDR3 length: 14 amino acids. The V and J ends lost 5 bases and 3 bases, in that order; junction bases with no gene match: 4. Incomplete CDR3 DNA: TGCAGTGCTCCGGGACAGGGGTACTACAATGAG. Its protein product is CSAPGQGYYNE. The full-length CDR3 reads as CSAPGQGYYNEQFF.

The sample holds many counts of this clone. Read data end 3 residues before the CDR3 end; the end is taken from the germline J gene. J is TRBJ1-5 and V is TRBV28; maybe TRBD1 (5 bases). The CDR3 extends over 16 amino acids. CDR1 is MDHEN, CDR2 SYDVKM, per germline. V was cut by 7 bases and J by 7 bases, with 23 bases left in between. CDR3: CASIVIGAGSGQPQHF. CDR3 DNA (partial): TGTGCCAGCATCGTTATAGGGGCGGGGTCGGGGCAGCCC.

This clone has a count of ten or more. At one of its ends the junction is not consistent with the germline gene, which may arise from a read error. Read sequence stops 3 residues before the CDR3 end, and the germline J gene provides the missing end. This rearrangement joins TRBV4-1 to TRBJ1-1, with D uncertain. This CDR3 region has 15 residues. In germline, CDR1 is MGHRA, CDR2 YSYEKL. The DNA read from the CDR3 is TGCGCTAGCAGCCAAGATAGAACGGTGAACACTGAA. Translating it yields CASSQDRTVNTE. The entire CDR3 is CASSQDRTVNTEAFF.

This clone was found many times. The read ends 3 residues shy of where the CDR3 ends; the end is completed using the germline J gene. The V and J genes are TRBV12-3 or TRBV12-4 and TRBJ2-2; TRBD2 matches 10 bases. The V gene end was trimmed by 3 bases and the J gene end by 8 bases; junction bases not matched to a gene: 6. The CDR3 totals 15 residues. The CDR3 DNA, read in part, is TGTGCCAGCAGTTTTCAGCGGGGGGGCAAGGGGGAG. It is translated as CASSFQRGGKGE. The entire CDR3 protein reads CASSFQRGGKGELFF.

Ten or more counts support this clone. The CDR3 goes on 3 residues after the read ends, and that part is filled in from the germline J gene. The rearrangement links TRBV20-1 to TRBJ1-2, with 9 bases lining up with TRBD1. V shed 4 bases, J shed 3 bases, and the junction held 9 bases outside the gene matches. This CDR3 contains 15 residues. From germline, CDR1 is DFQATT and CDR2 SNEGSKA (reference sequence). CDR3 sequence: CSAIRGQGGDYGYTF. The sequenced CDR3 bases are TGCAGTGCTATAAGGGGACAGGGAGGAGACTATGGC.

This clone was detected ten times or more. The read finishes 3 residues shy of the CDR3 end, and the germline J gene is used to complete it. This chain links TRBV5-1 with TRBJ2-5, with 10 bases that match TRBD2. The V and J ends lost 5 bases and 4 bases, in that order; junction bases with no gene match: 5. CDR1 and CDR2 (germline): SGHRS, YFSETQ. The CDR3 length is 14 residues. CDR3 bases read: TGCGCCAGCAGGCTAGCGGGGGTACGAGAGACC. This gives the protein CASRLAGVRET. The complete CDR3 sequence is CASRLAGVRETQYF.

This clone was recorded at least ten times. The read ends 3 residues shy of where the CDR3 ends; the end is completed using the germline J gene. The chain has TRBV19 and TRBJ2-2; tentatively, D is TRBD1 (6 bases). Looked up from germline, CDR1 is LNHDA and CDR2 is SQIVND (reference sequence). The CDR3 totals 14 residues. The V gene lost 6 bases and the J gene lost 8 bases, with 16 bases spanning the gap. The sequenced CDR3 bases are TGTGCCAGTAGCACTATGGGGACACCGGGGGAG. Amino acid sequence: CASSTMGTPGE. The full CDR3 reads CASSTMGTPGELFF.

This clone was counted many times. CDR3 sequence: CAWSHQLIGGEPYEQYF. The CDR3 bases that were read are TGTGCCTGGAGTCACCAATTGATTGGGGGGGAACCTTACGAG. The genes are TRBV30 and TRBJ2-7; 7 bases fit TRBD2. The sequence runs out 3 residues before the end of the CDR3; the remainder is reconstructed from the germline J gene. The V and J ends lost 2 bases and 4 bases, in that order; junction bases with no gene match: 17. CDR3 size: 17 residues. Germline CDR1 is GTSNPN and CDR2 is SVGIG (reference sequence).

This clone showed up many times. The DNA read from the CDR3 is TGTGCCAGCAGGGGACAGGAGCTTGAG. This encodes CASRGQELE. The CDR3, in full, reads CASRGQELEQFF. V is TRBV5-6 and J is TRBJ2-1; 8 nucleotides line up with TRBD1. Read data end 3 residues before the CDR3 end; the end is taken from the germline J gene. Germline-derived CDR1 and CDR2 are SGHDT and YYEEEE. The CDR3 totals 12 residues. V dropped 5 bases and J dropped 9; count of bases not matched to a gene: 4.

This clone has ten or more counts. The CDR3 end falls 3 residues outside the read, so it is completed with the germline J gene. The J gene is TRBJ2-7, the V gene TRBV2, with D possibly being TRBD2 (5 bases). CDR3 length: 13 residues. Germline V lookup: CDR1 SNHLY, CDR2 FYNNEI. V lost 6 bases and J 2 bases, leaving 11 bases between the germline ends. The covered CDR3 bases are TGTGCCAGCAGAGCTAACGGGGCCTACGAG. Amino acids: CASRANGAYE. The whole CDR3 protein reads CASRANGAYEQYF. The full variable domain, in which reference TRBV2 and TRBJ2-7 provide the parts outside the CDR3, is EPEVTQTPSHQVTQMGQEVILRCVPISNHLYFYWYRQILGQKVEFLVSFYNNEISEKSEIFDDQFSVERPDGSNFTLKIRSTKLEDSAMYFCASRANGAYEQYFGPGTRLTVT.

This clone was picked up many times. The read terminates 3 residues ahead of where the CDR3 ends, so the germline J gene completes it. The chain combines TRBV18 with TRBJ1-2; 11 bases match TRBD1. CDR1 KGHSH and CDR2 LQKENI come from the germline V gene. Losses at the gene ends were 3 bases for V and 6 bases for J; bases not matched to a gene: 9. This CDR3 is 16 amino acids long. CDR3 sequence: CASSPFGQGARNGYTF. The covered CDR3 bases are TGTGCCAGCTCACCCTTCGGACAGGGGGCTCGGAATGGC.

This clone was observed many times. Being one base from a much bigger clone, this may be a read error. The CDR3 extends 3 residues past the end of the read, so its final part is completed from the germline J gene. The chain is built from TRBV5-4 and TRBJ2-5; no reliable D call. CDR1 is SGHNT, CDR2 YYREEE, per germline (reference sequence). The length of the CDR3 is 15 residues. The CDR3 is CASISPLQSTDTQYF. The sequenced CDR3 bases are TGTGCCAGCATAAGCCCACTCCAAAGCACAGATACC.

Regarding this clone: The read ends 3 residues before the CDR3 terminus; that terminus is restored from the germline J gene. The J gene is TRBJ1-2, the V gene TRBV19; D perhaps matches TRBD1 (5 bases). The CDR3 runs to 14 residues. CDR1 and CDR2 (germline): LNHDA, SQIVND (reference sequence). The CDR3 bases that were read are TGTGCCAGTAGTATAGATGACAGTCACTACGAC. Translation gives CASSIDDSHYD. The whole CDR3 is CASSIDDSHYDYTF.

Many counts were recorded for this clone. The read finishes 3 residues shy of the CDR3 end, and the germline J gene is used to complete it. V gene TRBV4-1 combines with J gene TRBJ1-4; 10 bases fit TRBD1. The germline gives CDR1 MGHRA, CDR2 YSYEKL. This CDR3 region has 15 residues. The CDR3 DNA, read in part, is TGCGCCAGCAGCCAAGAGAGACAGGGGGCCGTGGGA. Amino acid sequence: CASSQERQGAVG. The complete CDR3 sequence is CASSQERQGAVGLFF.

In its sample, this clone was seen many times. CDR3 DNA, as far as it was read: TGTGCCAGCAGCGAGACAGGGGGATACGACTACGAG. Protein: CASSETGGYDYE. The whole CDR3 protein reads CASSETGGYDYEQYF. The genes are TRBV7-9 and TRBJ2-7; TRBD1 aligns across 9 bases. Read data end 3 residues before the CDR3 end; the end is taken from the germline J gene. Germline V gene lookup returns CDR1 SEHNR and CDR2 FQNEAQ (reference sequence). V gave up 5 bases and J gave up 3 bases; unmatched junction bases: 8. The CDR3 length is 15 residues.

This clone has at least ten counts. The read comes to an end 3 residues before the CDR3 does, leaving the germline J gene to fill in the end. This chain uses TRBV7-6 with TRBJ2-2; 11 bases line up with TRBD1. This CDR3 has 15 residues. Germline V lookup: CDR1 SGHVS, CDR2 FNYEAQ. Trimming removed 7 bases from V and 6 bases from J; junction bases left unmatched: 7. The CDR3 region is CASTTGTGGSGELFF. The CDR3 bases that were read are TGTGCCAGCACAACCGGGACAGGGGGGTCCGGGGAG.

In its sample, this clone was seen many times. The sequenced fragment ends 3 residues before the CDR3 boundary, so the rest is inferred from the germline J gene. This rearrangement joins TRBV5-6 to TRBJ1-1; 12 bases fit TRBD1. The CDR3 is 15 residues long. Germline CDR1 and CDR2: SGHDT and YYEEEE. Trimming removed 3 bases from V and 3 bases from J; junction bases left unmatched: 3. CDR3 DNA, as far as it was read: TGTGCCAGCAGCTGGGGACAGGGGGCGTACACTGAA. Encoded protein: CASSWGQGAYTE. The full CDR3 protein is CASSWGQGAYTEAFF.

This clone was detected many times. With the read ending 3 residues before the CDR3 end, the germline J gene is used to fill in that end. The chain couples TRBV14 to TRBJ2-7; the D gene is possibly TRBD1 (6 bases). The CDR3 sequence is 16 residues long. Germline lookup yields CDR1 SGHDN and CDR2 FVKESK. Trimming stripped 2 bases from V and 6 bases from J, with 20 bases between. This CDR3 reads CASSQLRGGVPSEQYF. The sequenced part of the CDR3 DNA is TGTGCCAGCAGCCAACTGAGAGGGGGTGTTCCCTCCGAG.

In its sample, this clone was seen many times. With the read ending 3 residues before the CDR3 end, the germline J gene is used to fill in that end. The chain is built from TRBV7-2 and TRBJ1-1, with 9 nucleotides matching TRBD1. Germline CDR1 is SGHTA and CDR2 is FQGNSA. The CDR3 consists of 13 residues. The sequenced part of the CDR3 DNA is TGTGCCAGCAGCTCCGGGACAGGGATTAGC. Its translation: CASSSGTGIS. The whole CDR3 protein is CASSSGTGISAFF.

This clone was recorded many times. The read terminates 3 residues ahead of where the CDR3 ends, so the germline J gene completes it. The chain carries TRBV5-1 and TRBJ1-1; 8 bases are shared with TRBD1. The junction had 5 bases not matched to a gene; V was cut back by 0 bases and J by 1 base. This CDR3 region has 16 residues. CDR1 SGHRS and CDR2 YFSETQ come from the germline V gene. The CDR3 protein is CASSLVFRGQNTEAFF. The part of the CDR3 DNA that was read is TGCGCCAGCAGCTTGGTTTTCAGGGGGCAGAACACTGAA.

This clone was seen at least ten times. A much more abundant neighbour one base away suggests this may be a read error. The DNA ends 3 residues before the CDR3 does, and the rest of the CDR3 is filled in from the germline J gene. The V call is TRBV5-6, the J call TRBJ2-2, with D possibly TRBD1 on 5 matching bases. The CDR3 loop spans 15 amino acids. CDR1 SGHDT and CDR2 YYEEEE come from the germline V gene. Here the CDR3 reads CASSLGLSGANVLFF. CDR3 DNA, as far as it was read: TGTGCCAGCAGCTTGGGGCTCTCTGGGGCCAACGTG.

The sample holds many counts of this clone. The read ends 3 residues early relative to the CDR3; the germline J gene fills the gap. V gene TRBV14 combines with J gene TRBJ2-4; possibly TRBD2 for D (5 bases). This CDR3 has 11 amino acids. The germline gives CDR1 SGHDN, CDR2 FVKESK. CDR3 bases read: TGTGCCAGCAGCCAATTCGGGGTT. This gives the protein CASSQFGV. The complete CDR3 reads CASSQFGVQYF.

This clone was counted at least ten times. The CDR3 goes on 3 residues after the read ends, and that part is filled in from the germline J gene. The chain uses TRBV7-2 and TRBJ2-2; D ambiguous. This CDR3 spans 15 amino acids. V lost 6 bases and J lost 1, with 12 bases in between. In germline, CDR1 is SGHTA, CDR2 FQGNSA. The covered CDR3 bases are TGTGCCAGCAGGAAAGACCGACAGAACACCGGGGAG. Its protein is CASRKDRQNTGE. The full CDR3 is CASRKDRQNTGELFF.

This clone was counted at least ten times. The CDR3 extends 3 residues past the end of the read, so its final part is completed from the germline J gene. This sequence joins TRBV2 and TRBJ1-2; D perhaps matches TRBD1 (5 bases). The CDR3 consists of 13 residues. Germline-derived CDR1 and CDR2 are SNHLY and FYNNEI. Trimming left V 8 bases short and J 3 bases short, with 13 bases between. CDR3 DNA, as far as it was read: TGTGCCAGCTTGAGCGGGACCGACTATGGC. It encodes CASLSGTDYG. The entire CDR3 protein reads CASLSGTDYGYTF. Together with reference TRBV2 and TRBJ1-2, the CDR3 gives the full variable domain: EPEVTQTPSHQVTQMGQEVILRCVPISNHLYFYWYRQILGQKVEFLVSFYNNEISEKSEIFDDQFSVERPDGSNFTLKIRSTKLEDSAMYFCASLSGTDYGYTFGSGTRLTVV.

This clone was seen many times. The read halts 3 residues ahead of the CDR3 end, with the missing end drawn from the germline J gene. The chain joins TRBV5-4 to TRBJ2-3; D remains ambiguous. The CDR3 length is 14 residues. V dropped 0 bases and J dropped 4 bases, with 9 bases sitting between them. CDR1 and CDR2 from the germline V gene are SGHNT and YYREEE (reference sequence). The CDR3 region is CASSLAQQPDTQYF. The CDR3 bases that were read are TGTGCCAGCAGCTTGGCCCAACAGCCAGATACG.

In its sample, this clone was seen many times. The CDR3 goes on 3 residues after the read ends, and that part is filled in from the germline J gene. The chain carries TRBV19 and TRBJ1-2; 7 nucleotides align to TRBD1. Germline trimming cut 10 bases from V and 4 bases from J; bases unmatched to any gene: 12. This CDR3 contains 14 residues. Germline values: CDR1 LNHDA, CDR2 SQIVND (reference sequence). The CDR3 spells CAIIRGGGGYGYTF. The covered CDR3 bases are TGTGCCATCATCCGGGGAGGGGGCGGCTATGGC.

This clone came up many times. The CDR3 end lies 3 residues beyond the end of the read and is filled in from the germline J gene. The J gene is TRBJ2-2, the V gene TRBV7-8, with TRBD1 matching 11 bases. CDR3 length: 16 amino acids. Unmatched junction bases numbered 7, after V lost 7 bases and J lost 3 bases. Germline CDR1 and CDR2: SGHVS and FQNEAQ. The CDR3 sequence is CASTDRTGGDTGELFF. The sequenced CDR3 bases are TGTGCCAGCACCGATAGGACAGGGGGCGACACCGGGGAG.

Many counts were recorded for this clone. Sequencing ends 3 residues short of the CDR3 end; the germline J gene provides the rest. This chain links TRBV7-2 with TRBJ2-1; 7 bases are a match to TRBD2. Germline values: CDR1 SGHTA, CDR2 FQGNSA. CDR3 length equals 14 residues. Unmatched junction bases numbered 3, after V lost 6 bases and J lost 1 base. The CDR3 loop is CASSPGGSYNEQFF. The covered CDR3 bases are TGTGCCAGCAGTCCCGGGGGGTCCTACAATGAG.